This entry is about one T cell receptor beta chain. The data belong to a study of technical replicates of blood from a few donors. This CDR3 is built from 16 residues. The ends were cut back, 0 bases at V and 0 bases at J, with 12 bases in the middle. Germline assignment: CDR1 MGHRA and CDR2 YSYEKL. Assay: immunoSEQ multiplex PCR; the TCRdb copy retains only in-frame clones and omits some. The repertoire holds 80,000 or so clones, with less than 99% as singletons. The chain recombines TRBV4-1 with TRBJ2-7; tentative D call: TRBD1 (6 bases). This clonotype was obtained from a human donor in good health. Input material: T cells isolated from PBMCs. As DNA, the CDR3 is TGCGCCAGCAGCCAAGAATCTTACAGGGCCTCCTACGAGCAGTACTTC. It is translated as CASSQESYRASYEQYF.